Following are 18 T cell receptor beta chains from one sample sequenced in a study of shared clonotypes between healthy human individuals. This table comes from immunoSEQ multiplex PCR, and its TCRdb copy is limited to in-frame clones, with some not included. The table shows about 1.5 million clones, with 95% to 99% occurring only once. The sequenced sample was naive CD4+ T cells sorted from blood. The subset is: CD45RA+ positively selected. The receptor source for this set is a young man in good health.

The chain carries TRBV5-4 and TRBJ1-1; D not certain. Trimming left V 4 bases short and J 5 bases short, with 12 bases between. CDR3 length equals 13 residues. Germline V gene lookup returns CDR1 SGHNT and CDR2 YYREEE (reference sequence). The CDR3 region has the DNA TGTGCCAGCAGCCCGGATAGGAGGACTGAAGCTTTCTTT. Translation gives CASSPDRRTEAFF.

This clone was picked up one time. In the same sample, other DNA sequences code for this CDR3. The V and J genes are TRBV18 and TRBJ1-1; possible D gene TRBD1, 6 bases. Per the germline V gene, CDR1 is KGHSH and CDR2 is LQKENI. The V gene lost 3 bases and the J gene lost 0 bases, with 14 bases spanning the gap. The CDR3 contains 16 residues. The CDR3 DNA reads as TGTGCCAGCTCACCCCCTGGGGGGCGCGTGAACACTGAAGCTTTCTTT. Translating it yields CASSPPGGRVNTEAFF.

The chain is built from TRBV7-2 and TRBJ2-7, with 11 bases matching TRBD2. This CDR3 region has 15 residues. Trimming at V came to 5 bases and at J to 4 bases, leaving 7 bases not matched to a gene. Germline V gives CDR1 SGHTA, CDR2 FQGNSA. The CDR3 region has the DNA TGTGCCAGCAGCCATACTAGCGGGAGTAGGTACGAGCAGTACTTC. Translated: CASSHTSGSRYEQYF.

This clone was observed once. The J gene is TRBJ2-7, the V gene TRBV7-2, with D maybe TRBD1 (6 bases). The CDR3 runs 14 residues. V lost 7 bases and J 6 bases, leaving 19 bases between the germline ends. Germline V gene data show CDR1 as SGHTA and CDR2 as FQGNSA. The CDR3 here is CASNTGSRLLEQYF. The DNA for the CDR3 is TGTGCCAGCAACACAGGGAGCCGGCTTCTCGAGCAGTACTTC.

The chain recombines TRBV5-6 with TRBJ2-5; 9 bases map to TRBD2. The CDR3 extends over 15 amino acids. Germline values: CDR1 SGHDT, CDR2 YYEEEE. With V trimmed by 3 bases and J by 3 bases, 6 bases remained unmatched. The CDR3 region is CASSSSGIIEETQYF. CDR3 DNA sequence: TGTGCCAGCAGCTCTAGCGGGATCATAGAAGAGACCCAGTACTTC.

The chain combines TRBV5-4 with TRBJ2-2, with D unresolved. The V end was cut by 3 bases, the J end by 2 bases, with 5 bases between. This CDR3 is built from 13 residues. CDR1 and CDR2 (germline): SGHNT, YYREEE (reference sequence). CDR3 protein: CASSWTNTGELFF. In DNA, the CDR3 is TGTGCCAGCAGCTGGACCAACACCGGGGAGCTGTTTTTT.

The J gene is TRBJ1-4, the V gene TRBV18, with D unresolved. The germline CDR1 and CDR2 sequences are KGHSH and LQKENI. Trimming shortened V by 2 bases and J by 4 bases, and 11 bases separated the two germline ends. CDR3 length: 15 residues. CDR3 amino acids: CASSPRPEVNEKLFF. The CDR3 nucleotides are TGTGCCAGCTCACCAAGGCCGGAGGTTAATGAAAAACTGTTTTTT.

This sequence joins TRBV9 and TRBJ1-1; TRBD1 is a possible D gene (5 bases). CDR3 size: 16 residues. Looked up from germline, CDR1 is SGDLS and CDR2 is YYNGEE. V was pared by 1 base and J by 1 base, with 14 bases between. The CDR3 protein is CASSVTHGAGNTEAFF. CDR3 in DNA: TGTGCCAGCAGCGTAACCCACGGGGCAGGGAACACTGAAGCTTTCTTT.

The CDR3 protein is CASSSRNSYEQYF. CDR3 sequence (DNA): TGTGCCAGTAGTAGTAGGAATTCTTACGAGCAGTACTTC. The chain uses TRBV19 and TRBJ2-7; no reliable D call. The CDR3 runs to 13 residues. V shed 4 bases and J shed 4 bases, with 11 bases lying between them. Germline V gene lookup returns CDR1 LNHDA and CDR2 SQIVND (reference sequence).

The chain is built from TRBV6-6 and TRBJ2-1; 8 bases are a match to TRBD2. V gave up 5 bases and J gave up 5 bases; unmatched junction bases: 5. The CDR3 is 14 residues long. In germline, CDR1 is MNHNY, CDR2 SVGAGI (reference sequence). Here the CDR3 reads CASSPRLAHNEQFF. Here the CDR3 DNA reads TGTGCCAGCAGTCCCCGACTAGCGCACAATGAGCAGTTCTTC.

V is TRBV5-1 and J is TRBJ2-7; 8 nucleotides agree with TRBD1. Trimming cost V 5 bases and J 0 bases; bases outside gene matches: 7. CDR3 size: 15 residues. CDR1 and CDR2 (germline): SGHRS, YFSETQ. CDR3 DNA sequence: TGCGCCAGCAGACTTGGACAGGGAAGCTCCTACGAGCAGTACTTC. It yields the protein CASRLGQGSSYEQYF.

Remarks on this clone: This sample includes further DNA sequences coding for the same CDR3. The rearrangement joins TRBV30 to TRBJ2-7; 7 nucleotides align to TRBD2. V shed 4 bases, J shed 4 bases, and the junction held 4 bases outside the gene matches. Germline assignment: CDR1 GTSNPN and CDR2 SVGIG (reference sequence). CDR3 length equals 12 residues. The CDR3 is CAWTSGGYEQYF. For the CDR3, the DNA is TGTGCCTGGACTAGCGGAGGATACGAGCAGTACTTC.

This rearrangement joins TRBV4-1 to TRBJ2-2; 11 bases line up with TRBD1. V lost 8 bases and J lost 4; bases outside the gene matches: 6. The germline gives CDR1 MGHRA, CDR2 YSYEKL. The CDR3 loop spans 15 amino acids. CDR3 DNA: TGCGCCAGCGGGTCCGGGACAGGGGGCACCGGGGAGCTGTTTTTT. Its protein is CASGSGTGGTGELFF.

This chain joins TRBV28 and TRBJ1-2; TRBD1 aligns across 8 bases. V gave up 4 bases and J gave up 7 bases; unmatched junction bases: 8. The CDR3 covers 14 residues. Germline V lookup: CDR1 MDHEN, CDR2 SYDVKM. The CDR3 sequence: CASSSETGDRGYTF. CDR3 bases: TGTGCCAGCAGTTCCGAGACAGGGGACCGTGGCTACACCTTC.

The genes are TRBV5-4 and TRBJ2-5; D gene unclear. Trimming left V 7 bases short and J 5 bases short, with 6 bases between. Per germline, CDR1 SGHNT and CDR2 YYREEE (reference sequence). The CDR3 loop spans 10 amino acids. In nucleotides, the CDR3 is TGTGCCAGCGGCGATGAGACCCAGTACTTC. Residues: CASGDETQYF.

The CDR3 protein is CASSPYDPGLTGEQFF. In DNA form, the CDR3 reads TGTGCCAGCTCACCATACGACCCGGGTCTCACTGGTGAGCAGTTCTTC. V and J are TRBV18 and TRBJ2-1; no firm D call. Trimming took 2 bases from V and 9 from J, leaving 20 bases between them. CDR3 length equals 16 residues. Germline V CDR1 and CDR2: KGHSH, LQKENI.

The rearrangement links TRBV18 to TRBJ2-1, with TRBD2 matching 7 bases. V was clipped by 0 bases and J by 3 bases; unmatched bases: 2. The germline V gene has CDR1 KGHSH and CDR2 LQKENI. The CDR3 runs to 15 residues. In nucleotides, the CDR3 is TGTGCCAGCTCACCACCGGGACTACTCTACAATGAGCAGTTCTTC. Amino acids: CASSPPGLLYNEQFF.

The rearrangement links TRBV5-1 to TRBJ2-7; D uncertain. V was trimmed by 0 bases and J by 5 bases, leaving 15 bases between them. CDR1 SGHRS and CDR2 YFSETQ come from the germline V gene. This CDR3 comprises 15 residues. The CDR3 loop reads CASSLDGLLSDEQYF. CDR3 bases: TGCGCCAGCAGCTTGGATGGGTTACTTTCCGACGAGCAGTACTTC.